Sequencing of this TCR beta chain was carried out in a study of T cell responses to AZD1222 COVID-19 vaccine. The CDR3 consists of 17 residues. The germline V gene has CDR1 MDHEN and CDR2 SYDVKM. V was pared by 2 bases and J by 4 bases, with 12 bases of the junction left unmatched. Sequencing was performed with immunoSEQ multiplex PCR; in TCRdb, only in-frame clones are kept and a portion is missing. Seen here are 150,000 to 200,000 clones, around 90% observed once, and the top ten hold around 10%. The input for sequencing was peripheral blood, taken 28 days after the second AZD1222 dose. The V gene is TRBV28, the J gene TRBJ1-1; 8 bases agree with TRBD1. The source of this sequence is an adult who received the AZD1222 COVID-19 vaccine. The CDR3 sequence: CASSLHSGRGRGTEAFF. The CDR3 bases are TGTGCCAGCAGTTTACACTCGGGCAGGGGGCGAGGCACTGAAGCTTTCTTT. Supplemented by reference TRBV28 and TRBJ1-1, the full variable domain reads DVKVTQSSRYLVKRTGEKVFLECVQDMDHENMFWYRQDPGLGLRLIYFSYDVKMKEKGDIPEGYSVSREKKERFSLILESASTNQTSMYLCASSLHSGRGRGTEAFFGQGTRLTVV.